Presented here are 5 T cell receptor beta chains from one specimen sequenced in a study of shared clonotypes between healthy human individuals. The repertoire was sequenced with immunoSEQ multiplex PCR; TCRdb's copy has only in-frame clones and lacks some. The sample holds 300,000 to 400,000 clones, less than 85% seen once. Material: memory CD4+ T cells sorted from blood. Specified subset: CD45RA-negative fraction. These receptors all stem from a man aged 30 to 45 in good health.

V is TRBV6-5 and J is TRBJ2-1, with TRBD1 as a possible D gene (6 bases). The CDR3 runs 13 residues. With 4 bases removed from V and 4 bases from J, the gap between germline ends came to 8 bases. Germline CDR1 and CDR2: MNHEY and SVGAGI. The CDR3 bases are TGTGCCAGCAGTTTCACAGGGTACAATGAGCAGTTCTTC. Amino acids: CASSFTGYNEQFF.

The chain links TRBV5-1 to TRBJ1-2; D is perhaps TRBD1 (5 bases). Trimming removed 0 bases from V and 3 bases from J, with 21 bases in between. CDR1 SGHRS and CDR2 YFSETQ come from the germline V gene. The length of the CDR3 is 18 residues. The DNA of the CDR3 is TGCGCCAGCAGCTTGGATTCGTCAGGGTTGAGTTTTGACTATGGCTACACCTTC. Translating it yields CASSLDSSGLSFDYGYTF. Complete variable domain (other parts from reference TRBV5-1 and TRBJ1-2): KAGVTQTPRYLIKTRGQQVTLSCSPISGHRSVSWYQQTPGQGLQFLFEYFSETQRNKGNFPGRFSGRQFSNSRSEMNVSTLELGDSALYLCASSLDSSGLSFDYGYTFGSGTRLTVV.

In regard to this clone: A read error may explain this, as a much larger clone is one base away. This specimen includes other DNA sequences encoding the same CDR3. V is TRBV11-1 and J is TRBJ2-7, with TRBD2 as a possible D gene (5 bases). CDR1 SGHAT and CDR2 FQDESV come from the germline V gene (reference sequence). The germline V and J ends were trimmed by 0 bases and 3 bases, with 9 bases remaining between them. CDR3 size: 14 residues. The CDR3 DNA reads TGTGCCAGCAGCTTAGCGGGAGTTCACTACGAGCAGTACTTC. It is translated as CASSLAGVHYEQYF.

The rearrangement uses TRBV18 and TRBJ2-7, with 8 bases aligning to TRBD1. V lost 6 bases and J lost 5; bases outside the gene matches: 12. The CDR3 consists of 15 residues. Germline CDR1 is KGHSH and CDR2 is LQKENI. CDR3 sequence reads: CASSTYETGAHEQYF. The DNA for the CDR3 is TGTGCCAGCTCTACCTATGAGACAGGGGCCCACGAGCAGTACTTC.

This clone was observed a handful of times. This sequence joins TRBV7-2 and TRBJ2-5, with TRBD1 as a possible D gene (5 bases). With 2 bases removed from V and 3 bases from J, the gap between germline ends came to 16 bases. This CDR3 has 16 residues. CDR1 SGHTA and CDR2 FQGNSA come from the germline V gene. This CDR3 is CASSLNSQGRKETQYF. CDR3 nucleotides: TGTGCCAGCAGCTTAAACTCGCAGGGAAGGAAAGAGACCCAGTACTTC.